This T cell receptor beta chain is drawn from a study of CD8 T cells in Susac syndrome. The RNA input was roughly 0.45 to 1 ug, and it was reverse transcribed with random hexamers. TCR beta CDR3 was amplified by immunoSEQ covering 54 Vbeta and 13 Jbeta. A single record per CDR3 protein comes from TCRdb applying MiXCR to the immunoSEQ multiplex PCR reads. The data contain some 180,000 distinct CDR3 sequences, less than 95% of them singletons. Input material: CD4+ T cells from PBMCs. The TCR sequence derives from a human donor in good health.

The CDR3: CASSPGLARINEQFF. The CDR3 nucleotides are TGTGCCAGCAGCCCGGGACTAGCGCGTATTAATGAGCAGTTCTTC. The chain has TRBV7-3 and TRBJ2-1; 10 positions match TRBD2. CDR1 and CDR2 from the germline V gene are SGHTA and FQGTGA. This CDR3 has 15 residues. The trim removed 5 bases at V and 7 bases at J, leaving 8 bases unmatched. The whole variable domain, remainder taken from reference TRBV7-3 and TRBJ2-1, is GAGVSQTPSNKVTEKGKYVELRCDPISGHTALYWYRQSLGQGPEFLIYFQGTGAADDSGLPNDRFFAVRPEGSVSTLKIQRTERGDSAVYLCASSPGLARINEQFFGPGTRLTVL.